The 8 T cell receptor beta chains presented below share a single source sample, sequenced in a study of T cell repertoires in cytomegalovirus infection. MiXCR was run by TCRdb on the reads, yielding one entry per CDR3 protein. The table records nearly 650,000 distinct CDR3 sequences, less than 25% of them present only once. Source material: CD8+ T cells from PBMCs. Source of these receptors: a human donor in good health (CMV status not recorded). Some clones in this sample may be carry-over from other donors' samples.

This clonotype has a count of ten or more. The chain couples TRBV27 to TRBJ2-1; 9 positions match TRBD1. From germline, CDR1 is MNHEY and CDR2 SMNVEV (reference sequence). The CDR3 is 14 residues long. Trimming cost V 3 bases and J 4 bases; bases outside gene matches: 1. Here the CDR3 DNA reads TGTGCCAGCAGTTTTGACAGGGGGTACAATGAGCAGTTCTTC. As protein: CASSFDRGYNEQFF.

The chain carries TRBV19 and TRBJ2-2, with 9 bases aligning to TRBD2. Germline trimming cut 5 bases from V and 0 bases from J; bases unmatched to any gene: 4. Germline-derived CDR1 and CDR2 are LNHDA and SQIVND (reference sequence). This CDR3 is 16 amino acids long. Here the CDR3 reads CASSQRLAANTGELFF. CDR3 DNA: TGTGCCAGTAGTCAACGACTAGCGGCGAACACCGGGGAGCTGTTTTTT.

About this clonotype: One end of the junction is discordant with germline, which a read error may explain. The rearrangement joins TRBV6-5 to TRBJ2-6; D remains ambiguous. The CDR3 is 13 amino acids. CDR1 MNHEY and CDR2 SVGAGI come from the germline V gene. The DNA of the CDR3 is TGTGCTAGCACTACATCTGGGGCCAACGTCCTGACTTTC. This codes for CASTTSGANVLTF.

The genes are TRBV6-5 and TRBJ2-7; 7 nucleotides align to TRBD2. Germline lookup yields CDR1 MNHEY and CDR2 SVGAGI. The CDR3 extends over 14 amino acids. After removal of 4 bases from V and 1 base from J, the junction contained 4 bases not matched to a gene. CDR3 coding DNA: TGTGCCAGCAGTTCCTGGCGGGGGTCCTACGAGCAGTACGTC. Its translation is CASSSWRGSYEQYV.

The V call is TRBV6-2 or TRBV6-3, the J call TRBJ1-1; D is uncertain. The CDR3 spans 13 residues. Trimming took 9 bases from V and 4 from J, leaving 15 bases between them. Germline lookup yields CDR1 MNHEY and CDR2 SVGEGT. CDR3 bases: TGTGCCAGTAAGGACGCCGGAGGCACTGAAGCTTTCTTT. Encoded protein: CASKDAGGTEAFF.

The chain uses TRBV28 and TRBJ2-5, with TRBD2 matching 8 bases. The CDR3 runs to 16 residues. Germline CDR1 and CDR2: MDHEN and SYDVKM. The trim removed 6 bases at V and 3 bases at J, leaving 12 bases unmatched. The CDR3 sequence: CASSPGLAGMKETQYF. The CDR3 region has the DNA TGTGCCAGCAGCCCGGGGCTAGCGGGCATGAAAGAGACCCAGTACTTC.

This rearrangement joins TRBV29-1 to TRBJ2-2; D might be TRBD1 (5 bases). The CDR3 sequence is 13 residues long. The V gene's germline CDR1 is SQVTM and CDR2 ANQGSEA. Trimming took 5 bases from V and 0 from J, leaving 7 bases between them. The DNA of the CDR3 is TGCAGCGTTAAGGGGCCGAACACCGGGGAGCTGTTTTTT. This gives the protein CSVKGPNTGELFF.

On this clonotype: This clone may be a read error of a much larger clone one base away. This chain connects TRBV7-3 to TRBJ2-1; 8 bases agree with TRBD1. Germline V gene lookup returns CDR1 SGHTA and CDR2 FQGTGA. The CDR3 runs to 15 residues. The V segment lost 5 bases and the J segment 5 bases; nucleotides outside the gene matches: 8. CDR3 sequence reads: CASSPSRGLNNEQFF. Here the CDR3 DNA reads TGTGCCAGCAGCCCCAGCAGGGGGCTAAACAATGAGCAGTTCTTC.